The 10 T cell receptor beta chains reported below all come from one sample, sequenced in a study of blood T cell repertoires in COVID-19. The data were produced by immunoSEQ multiplex PCR, yet TCRdb's version contains in-frame clones alone and is incomplete. The profile shows 150,000 to 200,000 clones, approximately 86% of them singletons. Sequenced: peripheral blood. The receptors were sampled from an older man with acute or convalescent COVID-19.

The rearrangement links TRBV12-3 or TRBV12-4 to TRBJ2-1; the D gene is possibly TRBD1 (6 bases). The CDR3 runs to 12 residues. V lost 7 bases and J lost 7, with 11 bases in between. CDR3 nucleotides: TGTGCCAGCACCCAGGGGTGGAATGAGCAGTTCTTC. Amino acids: CASTQGWNEQFF.

J is TRBJ1-2 and V is TRBV19; 9 bases are shared with TRBD1. Germline V CDR1 and CDR2: LNHDA, SQIVND (reference sequence). The CDR3 loop spans 15 amino acids. With V trimmed by 9 bases and J by 8 bases, 16 bases remained unmatched. CDR3 sequence (DNA): TGTGCCAGCCAGTTGAGGGACAGGGTCCCTTGGGGCTACACCTTC. This gives the protein CASQLRDRVPWGYTF.

This clone was detected only once. This chain uses TRBV7-9 with TRBJ2-7; maybe TRBD1 (5 bases). V lost 4 bases and J 1 base, leaving 11 bases between the germline ends. Germline CDR1 SEHNR, CDR2 FQNEAQ (reference sequence). The CDR3 length is 14 residues. The chain's CDR3 is CASSYISGSYEQYF. CDR3 DNA: TGTGCCAGCAGCTACATCTCAGGGTCCTACGAGCAGTACTTC. Based on the CDR3 plus reference TRBV7-9 and TRBJ2-7, the full variable domain is DTGVSQNPRHKITKRGQNVTFRCDPISEHNRLYWYRQTLGQGPEFLTYFQNEAQLEKSRLLSDRFSAERPKGSFSTLEIQRTEQGDSAMYLCASSYISGSYEQYFGPGTRLTVT.

The chain uses TRBV3-1 (or the pseudogene TRBV3-2) and TRBJ1-4; 7 positions agree with TRBD1. Germline trimming cut 5 bases from V and 7 bases from J; bases unmatched to any gene: 10. The CDR3 is 15 amino acids. CDR1 is LGHDT and CDR2 is YNNKEL in the germline V gene (reference sequence). This chain's CDR3 is CASSGAGGVGEKLFF. The CDR3 nucleotides are TGTGCCAGCAGCGGCGCAGGGGGAGTGGGTGAAAAACTGTTTTTT.

The rearrangement joins TRBV5-8 to TRBJ1-5, with 11 bases identical to TRBD1. This CDR3 comprises 15 residues. CDR1 is SGHTS and CDR2 is YDEGEE in the germline V gene. Losses at the gene ends were 4 bases for V and 5 bases for J; bases not matched to a gene: 5. Here the CDR3 DNA reads TGTGCCAGCAGCAGAGGGACAGGGGGGTATCAGCCCCAGCATTTT. It codes for CASSRGTGGYQPQHF.

The genes are TRBV13 and TRBJ2-3, with 8 bases fitting TRBD2. The length of the CDR3 is 18 residues. V shed 8 bases, J shed 1 base, and the junction held 17 bases outside the gene matches. Looked up from germline, CDR1 is PRHDT and CDR2 is FYEKMQ (reference sequence). CDR3 loop: CASRPIAGGRGGTDTQYF. CDR3 sequence (DNA): TGTGCCAGCCGCCCTATTGCGGGGGGCAGGGGAGGCACAGATACGCAGTATTTT.

This clone was seen just once. The chain carries TRBV10-3 and TRBJ1-1; D is ambiguous. The germline V gene has CDR1 ENHRY and CDR2 SYGVKD. The V end was cut by 3 bases, the J end by 2 bases, with 10 bases between. This CDR3 contains 14 residues. CDR3: CAISDWRINTEAFF. In nucleotides, the CDR3 is TGTGCCATCAGTGATTGGCGGATTAACACTGAAGCTTTCTTT.

The J gene is TRBJ2-5, the V gene TRBV5-1; D is undetermined. The V and J ends lost 1 base and 4 bases respectively, with 8 bases between them. This CDR3 is built from 13 residues. CDR1 SGHRS and CDR2 YFSETQ come from the germline V gene. The DNA of the CDR3 is TGCGCCAGCAGCTTGTCGGTCGGAGAGACCCAGTACTTC. Translation gives CASSLSVGETQYF.

The V call is TRBV6-5, the J call TRBJ2-2; 8 positions match TRBD2. This CDR3 has 11 residues. V was pared by 9 bases and J by 8 bases, with 2 bases of the junction left unmatched. Germline CDR1 and CDR2: MNHEY and SVGAGI. The CDR3 is CASRLAGELFF. In DNA form, the CDR3 reads TGTGCCAGTAGACTAGCGGGGGAGCTGTTTTTT.

The chain employs TRBV7-9 and TRBJ2-1; 11 bases match TRBD2. CDR1 is SEHNR and CDR2 is FQNEAQ in the germline V gene (reference sequence). V lost 6 bases and J lost 4; bases outside the gene matches: 11. The CDR3 consists of 17 residues. The CDR3 loop reads CASRRNFGTSGYNEQFF. The DNA for the CDR3 is TGTGCCAGCAGACGGAATTTCGGGACTAGCGGTTACAATGAGCAGTTCTTC.